The T cell receptor beta chain described here comes from a study of CXCR3-negative and CXCR3-positive naive CD8 T cells. Germline V gene sequence: CDR1 SQVTM, CDR2 ANQGSEA. CDR3 length: 13 amino acids. Researchers prepared the TRB cDNA libraries using 5' RACE with UMI labels. TCRdb reprocessed the 5' RACE reads, with one entry per CDR3 protein and no DNA. This sample's clone table lists about 58,000 distinct CDR3 sequences. Study-level results: Upon cryopreservation, CXCR3 expression partially decreased, and most assays used fresh PBMCs. Naive cells with CXCR3 showed TRB CDR3s that were more hydrophobic than those in CXCR3-negative naive cells.

Comment on this clonotype: What it recognizes is unknown.

This rearrangement joins TRBV29-1 to TRBJ2-7; TCRdb proposes TRBD1, but this gene call is untestable without DNA. The specimen was naive CXCR3- CD8+ T cells from blood. Subset denoted: CD45RO-CCR7+CD27+CD95- naive CD8+ T cells lacking CXCR3 (TNR3-). This receptor was taken from a human donor in good health. Some clones in this sample may be carry-over from other donors' samples. This chain's CDR3 is CSVEAGLPNEQYF.